This entry lists 26 T cell receptor beta chains sequenced from one sample in a study of cytomegalovirus exposure and HLA in healthy donors. Researchers ran the PCR with 60 Vbeta and 13 Jbeta primers. Assay: immunoSEQ multiplex PCR; the TCRdb copy retains only in-frame clones and omits some. The sample consists of 200,000 to 250,000 clones, roughly 80% of them appearing once. Sequences were obtained from PBMCs. These receptors were obtained from a young man in good health and CMV-seronegative.

The chain recombines TRBV2 with TRBJ2-5, with D unresolved. The CDR3 is 11 amino acids. Trimming removed 7 bases at V and 1 base at J, with 4 bases between. Germline CDR1 reads SNHLY; CDR2 reads FYNNEI. CDR3 residues: CASTIQETQYF. The CDR3 DNA follows: TGTGCCAGCACCATCCAAGAGACCCAGTACTTC. The entire variable domain, with the rest obtained from reference TRBV2 and TRBJ2-5, is as follows: EPEVTQTPSHQVTQMGQEVILRCVPISNHLYFYWYRQILGQKVEFLVSFYNNEISEKSEIFDDQFSVERPDGSNFTLKIRSTKLEDSAMYFCASTIQETQYFGPGTRLLVL.

This chain connects TRBV6-6 to TRBJ1-1; no definite D call. CDR1 is MNHNY and CDR2 is SVGAGI in the germline V gene (reference sequence). This CDR3 has 15 residues. The V and J ends lost 0 bases and 1 base respectively, with 9 bases between them. The CDR3 reads CASSYSGGSNTEAFF. DNA of the CDR3: TGTGCCAGCAGTTACTCGGGAGGCTCGAACACTGAAGCTTTCTTT.

V gene TRBV7-6 combines with J gene TRBJ1-4; D possibly corresponds to TRBD1 (5 bases). V was shortened by 2 bases and J by 12 bases, with 10 bases between the two germline ends. Germline CDR1 SGHVS, CDR2 FNYEAQ. The CDR3 has 12 amino acids. The CDR3: CASSLSGRELFF. The CDR3 DNA reads TGTGCCAGCAGCTTATCAGGGAGGGAACTGTTTTTT.

This clone was observed a handful of times. The chain links TRBV4-1 to TRBJ2-7, with TRBD2 identical over 12 bases. V shed 0 bases, J shed 4 bases, and the junction held 7 bases outside the gene matches. The length of the CDR3 is 17 residues. Germline-derived CDR1 and CDR2 are MGHRA and YSYEKL. The CDR3 sequence: CASSQDPPSGGAYEQYF. As DNA, the CDR3 is TGCGCCAGCAGCCAAGATCCCCCTAGCGGGGGGGCTTACGAGCAGTACTTC.

The genes are TRBV10-3 and TRBJ1-2, with unresolved D. V shed 2 bases and J shed 6 bases, with 7 bases lying between them. Per the germline V gene, CDR1 is ENHRY and CDR2 is SYGVKD. CDR3 length equals 12 residues. CDR3 amino acids: CAISETGHGYTF. CDR3 DNA: TGTGCCATCAGTGAGACTGGTCATGGCTACACCTTC.

The rearrangement joins TRBV27 to TRBJ1-2; 10 nucleotides align to TRBD1. Germline CDR1 and CDR2: MNHEY and SMNVEV (reference sequence). There are 13 residues in the CDR3. V shed 8 bases and J 3 bases; nucleotides not matched to a gene: 3. CDR3: CASPGTGDYGYTF. In nucleotides, the CDR3 is TGTGCCAGCCCCGGGACAGGGGACTATGGCTACACCTTC.

CDR3 region: CSARDGEKLFF. As DNA, the CDR3 is TGCAGTGCTAGAGATGGCGAAAAACTGTTTTTT. The chain uses TRBV20-1 and TRBJ1-4; D unclear. Germline CDR1 reads DFQATT; CDR2 reads SNEGSKA (reference sequence). Trimming left V 0 bases short and J 8 bases short, with 4 bases between. The CDR3 has 11 residues.

This chain links TRBV29-1 with TRBJ2-1, with D perhaps matching TRBD1 (6 bases). The CDR3 has 11 residues. Between the trimmed V and J ends, which lost 6 bases and 11 bases, there was a span of 14 bases. The germline CDR1 and CDR2 sequences are SQVTM and ANQGSEA. The CDR3: CSVRHGQKQFF. CDR3 sequence (DNA): TGCAGCGTCCGCCACGGACAGAAGCAGTTCTTC.

The rearrangement links TRBV19 to TRBJ1-1; unclear D gene. The germline V gene has CDR1 LNHDA and CDR2 SQIVND (reference sequence). The CDR3 is 14 residues long. V lost 6 bases and J 1 base, leaving 12 bases between the germline ends. CDR3 sequence (DNA): TGTGCCAGTAGGGAATCTGCGGGGAACACTGAAGCTTTCTTT. Amino acids: CASRESAGNTEAFF.

The V and J genes are TRBV2 and TRBJ2-2; D is possibly TRBD1 (7 bases). CDR3 size: 14 residues. V lost 8 bases to trimming and J lost 6 bases, with 16 bases between them. Germline CDR1 reads SNHLY; CDR2 reads FYNNEI. The CDR3 reads CASAGAGGSGELFF. The CDR3 nucleotides are TGTGCCAGCGCCGGGGCAGGGGGGTCCGGGGAGCTGTTTTTT.

The genes are TRBV9 and TRBJ1-3; D unclear. There are 14 residues in the CDR3. CDR1 and CDR2 (germline): SGDLS, YYNGEE. V was clipped by 0 bases and J by 3 bases, with 7 bases between them. The CDR3 bases are TGTGCCAGCAGCGTAGTAGATGGTGGAAACACCATATATTTT. This codes for CASSVVDGGNTIYF.

V usage is TRBV7-9 and J usage is TRBJ1-1; no clear D gene. Trimming pared 3 bases from V and 1 base from J, leaving 3 bases between. This CDR3 has 12 residues. CDR1 is SEHNR, CDR2 FQNEAQ, per germline (reference sequence). CDR3 region: CASSFQNTEAFF. Here the CDR3 DNA reads TGTGCCAGCAGCTTCCAGAACACTGAAGCTTTCTTT.

The chain recombines TRBV19 with TRBJ2-2; D is uncertain. The CDR3 covers 13 residues. Trimming shortened V by 4 bases and J by 5 bases, and 8 bases separated the two germline ends. Per the germline V gene, CDR1 is LNHDA and CDR2 is SQIVND (reference sequence). CDR3 in amino acids: CASSTQVTGELFF. The CDR3 DNA reads TGTGCCAGTAGTACACAAGTAACCGGGGAGCTGTTTTTT.

The chain uses TRBV5-1 and TRBJ1-1; D not resolved. V gave up 1 base and J gave up 7 bases, with 11 bases separating them. CDR3 length equals 13 residues. Germline CDR1 and CDR2: SGHRS and YFSETQ. The CDR3 DNA reads TGCGCCAGCAGCTTGTCCCAGGAGGGTGAAGCTTTCTTT. It encodes CASSLSQEGEAFF.

The chain couples TRBV28 to TRBJ1-2; D possibly corresponds to TRBD1 (5 bases). The length of the CDR3 is 11 residues. The germline V and J ends were trimmed by 5 bases and 8 bases, with 9 bases remaining between them. Germline-derived CDR1 and CDR2 are MDHEN and SYDVKM. The CDR3: CASSTGGGYTF. CDR3 DNA sequence: TGTGCCAGCAGTACGGGGGGGGGCTACACCTTC.

The chain recombines TRBV27 with TRBJ1-1, with D perhaps TRBD1 (6 bases). CDR1 is MNHEY, CDR2 SMNVEV, per germline (reference sequence). The CDR3 runs to 12 residues. V was clipped by 6 bases and J by 8 bases, with 13 bases between them. This CDR3 reads CASRRGGSEAFF. CDR3 bases: TGTGCCAGCAGGCGAGGGGGATCCGAAGCTTTCTTT.

The chain has TRBV6-5 and TRBJ1-1; 7 bases are a match to TRBD1. Trimming cost V 6 bases and J 1 base; bases outside gene matches: 5. Germline CDR1 and CDR2: MNHEY and SVGAGI. The length of the CDR3 is 14 residues. This CDR3 reads CASSYDRANTEAFF. The CDR3 DNA reads as TGTGCCAGCAGCTACGACAGGGCGAACACTGAAGCTTTCTTT.

The V call is TRBV2, the J call TRBJ2-5, with a possible D match to TRBD2 (6 bases). CDR1 is SNHLY and CDR2 is FYNNEI in the germline V gene. Trimming stripped 7 bases from V and 2 bases from J, with 11 bases between. The CDR3 is 13 amino acids. The CDR3 sequence is CASNGGRQETQYF. The CDR3, as DNA: TGTGCCAGCAACGGTGGGAGGCAAGAGACCCAGTACTTC. The full variable domain, completed using reference TRBV2 and TRBJ2-5, is EPEVTQTPSHQVTQMGQEVILRCVPISNHLYFYWYRQILGQKVEFLVSFYNNEISEKSEIFDDQFSVERPDGSNFTLKIRSTKLEDSAMYFCASNGGRQETQYFGPGTRLLVL.

This chain uses TRBV27 with TRBJ1-2; 9 positions agree with TRBD1. The CDR3 sequence is 15 residues long. CDR1 is MNHEY, CDR2 SMNVEV, per germline (reference sequence). Losses at the gene ends were 2 bases for V and 7 bases for J; bases not matched to a gene: 8. The CDR3 is CASSLTGGRAAGYTF. As DNA, the CDR3 is TGTGCCAGCAGTTTAACAGGGGGCAGGGCTGCTGGCTACACCTTC.

The chain couples TRBV6-1 to TRBJ2-7; 12 bases map to TRBD2. Germline CDR1 MNHNS, CDR2 SASEGT. The CDR3 is made up of 16 amino acids. The ends lost 4 bases at V and 0 bases at J; junction bases unmatched: 4. The CDR3 is CASSATSGGSSYEQYF. The DNA of the CDR3 is TGTGCCAGCAGTGCTACTAGCGGGGGGAGCTCCTACGAGCAGTACTTC.

This clone was picked up a small number of times. The chain couples TRBV5-4 to TRBJ2-1; 7 bases map to TRBD2. V was clipped by 2 bases and J by 5 bases; unmatched bases: 7. Germline V CDR1 and CDR2: SGHNT, YYREEE (reference sequence). The CDR3 length is 15 residues. CDR3 sequence: CASSFGLVVDNEQFF. Written as DNA, the CDR3 is TGTGCCAGCAGCTTTGGACTAGTCGTAGACAATGAGCAGTTCTTC.

The CDR3 nucleotides read TGTGCCAGCAGCGTCGTCCGGGACAGGGGGCGGGATACGCAGTATTTT. Translation: CASSVVRDRGRDTQYF. J is TRBJ2-3 and V is TRBV9, with 12 bases aligning to TRBD1. The CDR3 is 16 residues long. CDR1 is SGDLS and CDR2 is YYNGEE in the germline V gene. V lost 2 bases and J lost 6; bases outside the gene matches: 7. The full variable domain, its missing parts supplied by reference TRBV9 and TRBJ2-3, is DSGVTQTPKHLITATGQRVTLRCSPRSGDLSVYWYQQSLDQGLQFLIQYYNGEERAKGNILERFSAQQFPDLHSELNLSSLELGDSALYFCASSVVRDRGRDTQYFGPGTRLTVL.

This clone has only a few counts. One end of the junction is discordant with germline, which a read error may explain. V usage is TRBV2 and J usage is TRBJ2-7; TRBD1 aligns across 8 bases. The CDR3 covers 14 residues. Germline-derived CDR1 and CDR2 are SNHLY and FYNNEI. CDR3 amino acids: CASSEGQGRYEQYF. Written as DNA, the CDR3 is TGTGCCAGCAGCGAAGGACAGGGCCGCTACGAGCAGTACTTC.

V is TRBV28 and J is TRBJ1-2; possibly TRBD1 for D (5 bases). Trimming stripped 6 bases from V and 1 base from J, with 12 bases between. This CDR3 is built from 14 residues. CDR1 MDHEN and CDR2 SYDVKM come from the germline V gene. CDR3 amino acids: CASRSPGGNYGYTF. CDR3 coding DNA: TGTGCCAGCAGGTCACCGGGGGGTAACTATGGCTACACCTTC.

The chain combines TRBV4-2 with TRBJ1-5; D is ambiguous. V lost 0 bases, J lost 6 bases, and 12 bases lay in between. The CDR3 loop spans 15 amino acids. Germline V lookup: CDR1 LGHNA, CDR2 YNFKEQ. The chain's CDR3 is CASSQDQAAPQPQHF. CDR3 in DNA: TGTGCCAGCAGCCAAGATCAGGCAGCCCCTCAGCCCCAGCATTTT.

This chain uses TRBV5-4 with TRBJ2-3; 9 nucleotides agree with TRBD2. The CDR3 extends over 15 amino acids. V shed 2 bases and J 3 bases; nucleotides not matched to a gene: 4. Germline V CDR1 and CDR2: SGHNT, YYREEE (reference sequence). The DNA of the CDR3 is TGTGCCAGCAGCTTCAGCGGGGGGTCGACAGATACGCAGTATTTT. It is translated as CASSFSGGSTDTQYF. Combining the CDR3 with reference TRBV5-4 and TRBJ2-3 gives the whole variable domain ETGVTQSPTHLIKTRGQQVTLRCSSQSGHNTVSWYQQALGQGPQFIFQYYREEENGRGNFPPRFSGLQFPNYSSELNVNALELDDSALYLCASSFSGGSTDTQYFGPGTRLTVL.